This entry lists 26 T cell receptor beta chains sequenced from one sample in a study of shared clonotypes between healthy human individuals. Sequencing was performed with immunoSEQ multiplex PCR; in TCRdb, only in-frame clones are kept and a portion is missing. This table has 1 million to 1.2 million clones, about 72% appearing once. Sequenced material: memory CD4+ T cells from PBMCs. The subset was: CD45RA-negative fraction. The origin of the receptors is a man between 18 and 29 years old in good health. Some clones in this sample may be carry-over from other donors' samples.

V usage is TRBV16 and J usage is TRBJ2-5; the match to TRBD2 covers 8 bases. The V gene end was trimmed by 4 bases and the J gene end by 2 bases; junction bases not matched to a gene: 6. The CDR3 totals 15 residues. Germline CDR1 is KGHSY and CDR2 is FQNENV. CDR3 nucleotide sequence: TGTGCCAGCAGCCCGTGGGCGGGAGGACAAGAGACCCAGTACTTC. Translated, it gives CASSPWAGGQETQYF.

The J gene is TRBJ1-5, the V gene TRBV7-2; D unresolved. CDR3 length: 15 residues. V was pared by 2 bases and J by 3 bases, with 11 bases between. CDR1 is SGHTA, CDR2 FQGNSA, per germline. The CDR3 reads CASSLYRAPNQPQHF. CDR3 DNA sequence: TGTGCCAGCAGCTTATACCGGGCCCCCAATCAGCCCCAGCATTTT.

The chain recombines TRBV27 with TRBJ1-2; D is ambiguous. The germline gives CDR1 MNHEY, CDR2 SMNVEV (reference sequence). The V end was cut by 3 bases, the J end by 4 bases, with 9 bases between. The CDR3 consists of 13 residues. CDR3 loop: CASSLRVIYGYTF. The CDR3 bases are TGTGCCAGCAGTTTGAGGGTGATCTATGGCTACACCTTC.

In nucleotides, the CDR3 is TGTGCCAGCTCACCAGGGGCAGGCGAGAACACTGAAGCTTTCTTT. Amino acids: CASSPGAGENTEAFF. The V gene is TRBV18, the J gene TRBJ1-1; TRBD1 might be the D (5 bases). V shed 2 bases and J shed 1 base, with 11 bases lying between them. The length of the CDR3 is 15 residues. The germline V gene encodes CDR1 KGHSH and CDR2 LQKENI.

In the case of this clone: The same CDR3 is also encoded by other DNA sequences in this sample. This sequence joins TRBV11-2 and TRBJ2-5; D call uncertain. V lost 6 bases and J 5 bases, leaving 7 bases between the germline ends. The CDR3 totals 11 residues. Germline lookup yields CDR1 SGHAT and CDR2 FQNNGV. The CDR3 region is CASRQGETQYF. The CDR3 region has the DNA TGTGCCAGCAGGCAAGGGGAGACCCAGTACTTC.

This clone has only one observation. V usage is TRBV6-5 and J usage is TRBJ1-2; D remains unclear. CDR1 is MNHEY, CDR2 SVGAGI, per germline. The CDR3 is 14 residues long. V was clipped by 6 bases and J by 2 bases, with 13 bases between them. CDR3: CASRPPGINYGYTF. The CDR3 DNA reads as TGTGCCAGCAGGCCCCCCGGGATAAACTATGGCTACACCTTC.

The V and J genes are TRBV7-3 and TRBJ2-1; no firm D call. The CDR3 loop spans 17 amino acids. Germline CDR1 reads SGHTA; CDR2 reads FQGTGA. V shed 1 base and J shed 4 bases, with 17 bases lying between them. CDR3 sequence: CASSLSTAPRVYNEQFF. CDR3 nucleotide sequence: TGTGCCAGCAGCTTAAGTACAGCGCCTAGGGTTTACAATGAGCAGTTCTTC.

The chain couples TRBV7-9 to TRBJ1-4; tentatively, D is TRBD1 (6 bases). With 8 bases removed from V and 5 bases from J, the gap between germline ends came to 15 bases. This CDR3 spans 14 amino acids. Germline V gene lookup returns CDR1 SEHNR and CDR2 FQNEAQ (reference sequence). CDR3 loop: CASAFGQMNEKLFF. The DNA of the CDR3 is TGTGCCAGCGCATTCGGACAGATGAATGAAAAACTGTTTTTT.

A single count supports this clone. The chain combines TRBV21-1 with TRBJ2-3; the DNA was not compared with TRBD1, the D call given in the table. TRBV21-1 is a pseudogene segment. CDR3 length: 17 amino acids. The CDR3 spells CASSKTGGVSSTDTQYF. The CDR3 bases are TGTGCCAGCAGCAAGACAGGGGGAGTTTCTAGCACAGATACGCAGTATTTT.

The CDR3 DNA sequence: TGCGCCAGCAGCTCAGGGACATTGCGTCAGGATACGCAGTATTTT. Translating it yields CASSSGTLRQDTQYF. The V and J genes are TRBV5-1 and TRBJ2-3; a possible D gene is TRBD1 (6 bases). In germline, CDR1 is SGHRS, CDR2 YFSETQ. The CDR3 consists of 15 residues. With 3 bases removed from V and 6 bases from J, the gap between germline ends came to 17 bases.

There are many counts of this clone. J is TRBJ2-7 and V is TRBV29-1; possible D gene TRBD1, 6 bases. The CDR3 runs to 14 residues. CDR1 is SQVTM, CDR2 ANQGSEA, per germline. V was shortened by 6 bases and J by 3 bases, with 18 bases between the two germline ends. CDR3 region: CSVRGGRNDYEQYF. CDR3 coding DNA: TGCAGCGTGCGAGGGGGACGGAACGACTACGAGCAGTACTTC.

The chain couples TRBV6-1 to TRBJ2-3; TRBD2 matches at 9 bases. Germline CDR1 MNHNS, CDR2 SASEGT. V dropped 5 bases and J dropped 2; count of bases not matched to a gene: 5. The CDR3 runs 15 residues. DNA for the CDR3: TGTGCCAGCAGTACTAGCGGGTACCTCACAGATACGCAGTATTTT. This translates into CASSTSGYLTDTQYF.

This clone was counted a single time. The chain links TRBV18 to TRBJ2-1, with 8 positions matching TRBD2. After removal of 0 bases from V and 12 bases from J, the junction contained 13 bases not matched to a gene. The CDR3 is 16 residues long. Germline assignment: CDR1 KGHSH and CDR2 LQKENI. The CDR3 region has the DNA TGTGCCAGCTCACCACCAGGAGGTAGCGGGACCCACCCGCAGTTCTTC. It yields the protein CASSPPGGSGTHPQFF.

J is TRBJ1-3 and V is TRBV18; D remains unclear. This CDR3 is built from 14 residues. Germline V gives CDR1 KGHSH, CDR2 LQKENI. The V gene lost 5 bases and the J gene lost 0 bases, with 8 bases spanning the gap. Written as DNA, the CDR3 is TGTGCCAGCTCAACAGCCCTCTCTGGAAACACCATATATTTT. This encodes CASSTALSGNTIYF.

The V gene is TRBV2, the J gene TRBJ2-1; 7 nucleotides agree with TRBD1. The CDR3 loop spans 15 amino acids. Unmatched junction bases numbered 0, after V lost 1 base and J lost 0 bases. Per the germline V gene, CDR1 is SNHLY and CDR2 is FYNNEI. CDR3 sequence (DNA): TGTGCCAGCAGTGAAGACAGGGGCTCCTACAATGAGCAGTTCTTC. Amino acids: CASSEDRGSYNEQFF.

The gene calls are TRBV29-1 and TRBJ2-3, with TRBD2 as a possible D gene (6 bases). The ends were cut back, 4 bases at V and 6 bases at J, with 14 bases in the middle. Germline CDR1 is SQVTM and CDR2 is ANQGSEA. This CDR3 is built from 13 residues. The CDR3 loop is CSVGETGADTQYF. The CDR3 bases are TGCAGCGTTGGGGAGACGGGAGCGGATACGCAGTATTTT.

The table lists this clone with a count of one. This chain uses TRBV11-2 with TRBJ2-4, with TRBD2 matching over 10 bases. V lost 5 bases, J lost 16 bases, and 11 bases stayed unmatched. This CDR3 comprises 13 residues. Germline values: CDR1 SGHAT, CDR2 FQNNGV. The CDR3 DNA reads TGTGCCAGCAGCCCGACCGGGACTAGCGTCCCTTACTTC. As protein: CASSPTGTSVPYF.

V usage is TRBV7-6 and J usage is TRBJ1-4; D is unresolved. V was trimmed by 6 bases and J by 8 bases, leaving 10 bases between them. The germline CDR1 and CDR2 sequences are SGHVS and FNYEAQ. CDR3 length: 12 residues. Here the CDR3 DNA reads TGTGCCAGCAGTAATCTCGAGGAAAAACTGTTTTTT. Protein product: CASSNLEEKLFF.

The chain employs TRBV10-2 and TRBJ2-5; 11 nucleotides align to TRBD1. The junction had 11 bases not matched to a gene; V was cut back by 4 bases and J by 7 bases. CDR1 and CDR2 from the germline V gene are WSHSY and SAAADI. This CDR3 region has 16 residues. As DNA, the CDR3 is TGCGCCAGCAGTGGGAGAATGGACAGGGGGCTCGGGACCCAGTACTTC. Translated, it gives CASSGRMDRGLGTQYF.

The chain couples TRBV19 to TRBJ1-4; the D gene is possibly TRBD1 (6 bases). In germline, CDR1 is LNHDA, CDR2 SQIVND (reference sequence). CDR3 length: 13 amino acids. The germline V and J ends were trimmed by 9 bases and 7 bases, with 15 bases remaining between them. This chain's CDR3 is CASANRESEKLFF. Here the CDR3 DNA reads TGTGCCAGCGCCAACAGGGAATCTGAAAAACTGTTTTTT.

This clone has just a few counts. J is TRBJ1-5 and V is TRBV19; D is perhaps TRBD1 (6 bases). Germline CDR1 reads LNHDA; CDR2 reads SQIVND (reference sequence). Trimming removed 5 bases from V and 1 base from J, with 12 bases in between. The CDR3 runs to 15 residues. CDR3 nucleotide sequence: TGTGCCAGTAGTTCGGGACAAAGGAGCAATCAGCCCCAGCATTTT. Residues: CASSSGQRSNQPQHF.

CDR3 sequence (DNA): TGTGCCTGGAGTGACCGGGACAGACGCACAGATACGCAGTATTTT. It translates to CAWSDRDRRTDTQYF. The gene calls are TRBV30 and TRBJ2-3, with TRBD1 identical over 7 bases. This CDR3 is 15 amino acids long. The germline V gene has CDR1 GTSNPN and CDR2 SVGIG (reference sequence). V dropped 1 base and J dropped 1; count of bases not matched to a gene: 5.

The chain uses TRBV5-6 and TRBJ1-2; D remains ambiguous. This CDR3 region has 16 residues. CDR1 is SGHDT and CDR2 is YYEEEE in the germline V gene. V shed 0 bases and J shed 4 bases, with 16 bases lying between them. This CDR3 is CASSLAAAVSLYGYTF. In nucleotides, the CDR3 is TGTGCCAGCAGCTTGGCCGCTGCAGTCTCTCTCTATGGCTACACCTTC. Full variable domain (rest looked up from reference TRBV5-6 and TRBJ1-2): DAGVTQSPTHLIKTRGQQVTLRCSPKSGHDTVSWYQQALGQGPQFIFQYYEEEERQRGNFPDRFSGHQFPNYSSELNVNALLLGDSALYLCASSLAAAVSLYGYTFGSGTRLTVV.

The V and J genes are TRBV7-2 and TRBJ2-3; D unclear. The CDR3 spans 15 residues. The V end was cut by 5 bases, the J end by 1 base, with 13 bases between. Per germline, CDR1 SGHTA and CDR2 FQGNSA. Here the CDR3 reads CASSPMAARTDTQYF. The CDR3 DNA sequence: TGTGCCAGCAGCCCTATGGCGGCTCGCACAGATACGCAGTATTTT.

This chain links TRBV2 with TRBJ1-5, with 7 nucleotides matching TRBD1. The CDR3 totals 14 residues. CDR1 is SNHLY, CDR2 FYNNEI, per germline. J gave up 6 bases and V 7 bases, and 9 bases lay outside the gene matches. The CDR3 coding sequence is TGTGCCAGCATGGACAGGTCCGCGGCTCAGCCCCAGCATTTT. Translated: CASMDRSAAQPQHF.

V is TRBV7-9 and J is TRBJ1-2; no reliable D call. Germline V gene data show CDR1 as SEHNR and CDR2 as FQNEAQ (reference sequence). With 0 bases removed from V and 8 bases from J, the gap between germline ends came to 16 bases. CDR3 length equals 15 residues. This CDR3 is CASSLATGLSAGYTF. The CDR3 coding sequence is TGTGCCAGCAGCTTAGCAACTGGTCTATCGGCGGGCTACACCTTC.